These 6 T cell receptor beta chains came from one sample sequenced in a study of shared clonotypes between healthy human individuals. Only in-frame clones appear in the TCRdb table, and some are missing; sequencing was by immunoSEQ multiplex PCR. The profile covers 2.3 million or so clones, with more than 85% appearing a single time and about 0.39% taken by the ten largest. The sequenced sample consisted of naive CD4+ T cells from PBMCs. Documented subset: CD45RA+ positively selected. Receptor source: a man aged 18 to 30 in good health. Some clones in this sample may be carry-over from other donors' samples.

The chain couples TRBV9 to TRBJ2-1, with TRBD1 matching over 8 bases. The trim removed 4 bases at V and 2 bases at J, leaving 8 bases unmatched. This CDR3 is 16 amino acids long. Germline values: CDR1 SGDLS, CDR2 YYNGEE. The CDR3, as DNA: TGTGCCAGCAGCCTAGGACAGGGTAGGACCTACAATGAGCAGTTCTTC. Translating gives CASSLGQGRTYNEQFF.

V and J are TRBV6-5 and TRBJ1-4, with D possibly being TRBD1 (6 bases). This CDR3 is built from 14 residues. Germline V gene sequence: CDR1 MNHEY, CDR2 SVGAGI. V lost 6 bases and J lost 10, with 18 bases in between. The CDR3 spells CASSPKGVTRKLFF. The CDR3 nucleotides read TGTGCCAGCAGCCCCAAGGGGGTAACCCGAAAACTGTTTTTT.

J is TRBJ2-2 and V is TRBV9; no reliable D call. In germline, CDR1 is SGDLS, CDR2 YYNGEE. With 0 bases removed from V and 3 bases from J, the gap between germline ends came to 12 bases. CDR3 length equals 16 residues. The CDR3 bases are TGTGCCAGCAGCGTAGTTGGGGTGGGGTACACCGGGGAGCTGTTTTTT. This translates into CASSVVGVGYTGELFF.

The chain links TRBV28 to TRBJ2-7; possibly TRBD2 for D (5 bases). This CDR3 spans 14 amino acids. Germline CDR1 reads MDHEN; CDR2 reads SYDVKM. Trimming removed 10 bases at V and 3 bases at J, with 19 bases between. CDR3 amino acids: CATKPKGLIYEQYF. CDR3 in DNA: TGTGCCACCAAACCTAAAGGACTGATCTACGAGCAGTACTTC.

This chain uses TRBV9 with TRBJ1-1; D ambiguous. Trimming cost V 0 bases and J 1 base, with 10 bases left between them. The CDR3 totals 15 residues. The germline CDR1 and CDR2 sequences are SGDLS and YYNGEE. DNA of the CDR3: TGTGCCAGCAGCGTAGGACCGGAGGAGAACACTGAAGCTTTCTTT. It yields the protein CASSVGPEENTEAFF.

This clone was seen only once. The chain carries TRBV18 and TRBJ1-3; D is unresolved. Germline lookup yields CDR1 KGHSH and CDR2 LQKENI. This CDR3 spans 16 amino acids. V lost 0 bases and J lost 5, with 14 bases in between. CDR3 sequence (DNA): TGTGCCAGCTCACCACCCGGGAGTATTTTGAGAAACACCATATATTTT. Encoded protein: CASSPPGSILRNTIYF.